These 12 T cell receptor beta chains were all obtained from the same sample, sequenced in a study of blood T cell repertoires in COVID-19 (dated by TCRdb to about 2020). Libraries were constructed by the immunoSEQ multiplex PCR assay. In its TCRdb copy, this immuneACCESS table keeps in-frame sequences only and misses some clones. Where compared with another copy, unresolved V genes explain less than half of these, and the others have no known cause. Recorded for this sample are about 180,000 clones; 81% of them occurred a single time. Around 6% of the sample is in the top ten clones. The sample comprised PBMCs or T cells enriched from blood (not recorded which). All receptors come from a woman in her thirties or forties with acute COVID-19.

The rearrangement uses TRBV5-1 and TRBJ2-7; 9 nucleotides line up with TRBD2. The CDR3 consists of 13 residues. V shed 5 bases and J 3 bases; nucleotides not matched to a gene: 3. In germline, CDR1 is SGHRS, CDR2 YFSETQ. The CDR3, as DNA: TGCGCCAGCAGAGCGGGAGGAAACTACGAGCAGTACTTC. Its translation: CASRAGGNYEQYF.

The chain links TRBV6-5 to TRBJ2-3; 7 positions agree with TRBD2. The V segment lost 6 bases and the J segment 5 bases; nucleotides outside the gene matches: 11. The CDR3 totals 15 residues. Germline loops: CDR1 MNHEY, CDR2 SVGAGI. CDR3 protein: CASSKGWGEGDTQYF. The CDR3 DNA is TGTGCCAGCAGCAAAGGTTGGGGGGAGGGAGATACGCAGTATTTT.

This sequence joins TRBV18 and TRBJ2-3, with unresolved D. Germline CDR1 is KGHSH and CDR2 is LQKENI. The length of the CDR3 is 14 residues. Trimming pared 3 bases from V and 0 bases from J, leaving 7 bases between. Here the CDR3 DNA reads TGTGCCAGCTCACCGGTAGAGAGCACAGATACGCAGTATTTT. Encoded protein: CASSPVESTDTQYF.

CDR3 region: CAWSVQREKDTQYF. The CDR3 nucleotides read TGTGCCTGGAGTGTACAGCGGGAGAAAGATACGCAGTATTTT. The V call is TRBV30, the J call TRBJ2-3, with 8 nucleotides matching TRBD2. Germline trimming cut 0 bases from V and 5 bases from J; bases unmatched to any gene: 4. Germline CDR1 GTSNPN, CDR2 SVGIG (reference sequence). This CDR3 contains 14 residues.

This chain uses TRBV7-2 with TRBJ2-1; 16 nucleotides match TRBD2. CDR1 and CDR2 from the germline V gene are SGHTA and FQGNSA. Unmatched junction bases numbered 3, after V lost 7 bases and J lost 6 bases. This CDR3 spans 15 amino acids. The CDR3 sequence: CASTGLAGGLNEQFF. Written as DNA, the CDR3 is TGTGCCAGCACGGGACTAGCGGGAGGGCTCAATGAGCAGTTCTTC.

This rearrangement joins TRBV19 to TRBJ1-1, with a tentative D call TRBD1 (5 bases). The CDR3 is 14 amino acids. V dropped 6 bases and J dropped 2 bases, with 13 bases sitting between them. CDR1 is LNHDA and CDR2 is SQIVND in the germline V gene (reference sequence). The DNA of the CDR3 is TGTGCCAGTAGCTACAGGTCTCACAACACTGAAGCTTTCTTT. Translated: CASSYRSHNTEAFF. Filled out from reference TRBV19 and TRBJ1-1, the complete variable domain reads DGGITQSPKYLFRKEGQNVTLSCEQNLNHDAMYWYRQDPGQGLRLIYYSQIVNDFQKGDIAEGYSVSREKKESFPLTVTSAQKNPTAFYLCASSYRSHNTEAFFGQGTRLTVV.

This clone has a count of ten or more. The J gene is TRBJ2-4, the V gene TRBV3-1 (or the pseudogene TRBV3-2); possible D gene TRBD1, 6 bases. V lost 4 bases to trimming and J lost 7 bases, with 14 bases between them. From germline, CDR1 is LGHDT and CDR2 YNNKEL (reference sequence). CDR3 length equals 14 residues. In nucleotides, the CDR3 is TGTGCCAGCAGCCGGTTACAGGGTGGGAACATTCAGTACTTC. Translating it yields CASSRLQGGNIQYF.

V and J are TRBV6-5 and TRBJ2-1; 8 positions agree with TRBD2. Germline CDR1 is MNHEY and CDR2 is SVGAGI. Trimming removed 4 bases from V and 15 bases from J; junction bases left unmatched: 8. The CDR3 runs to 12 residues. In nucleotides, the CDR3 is TGTGCCAGCAGTTGGGGTGGCGGGAGGTCGTTCTTC. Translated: CASSWGGGRSFF.

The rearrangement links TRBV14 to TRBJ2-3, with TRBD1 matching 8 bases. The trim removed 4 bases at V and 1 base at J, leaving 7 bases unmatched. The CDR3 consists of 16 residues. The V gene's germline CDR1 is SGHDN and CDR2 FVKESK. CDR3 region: CASSRRPGQGTDTQYF. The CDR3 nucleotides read TGTGCCAGCAGCCGGAGGCCGGGACAGGGCACAGATACGCAGTATTTT.

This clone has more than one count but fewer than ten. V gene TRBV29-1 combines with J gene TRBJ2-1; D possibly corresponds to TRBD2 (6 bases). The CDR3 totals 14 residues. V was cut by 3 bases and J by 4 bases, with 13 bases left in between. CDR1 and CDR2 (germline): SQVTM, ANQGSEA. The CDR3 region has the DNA TGCAGCGTTGAGTTGGCGGGAAGATACAATGAGCAGTTCTTC. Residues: CSVELAGRYNEQFF.

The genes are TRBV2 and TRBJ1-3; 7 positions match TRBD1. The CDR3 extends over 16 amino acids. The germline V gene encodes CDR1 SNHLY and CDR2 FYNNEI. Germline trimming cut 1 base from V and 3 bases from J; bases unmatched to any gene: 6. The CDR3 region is CASSEDRGAFGNTIYF. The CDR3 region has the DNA TGTGCCAGCAGTGAAGACAGGGGAGCGTTTGGAAACACCATATATTTT. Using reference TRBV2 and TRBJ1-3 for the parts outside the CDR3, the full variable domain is EPEVTQTPSHQVTQMGQEVILRCVPISNHLYFYWYRQILGQKVEFLVSFYNNEISEKSEIFDDQFSVERPDGSNFTLKIRSTKLEDSAMYFCASSEDRGAFGNTIYFGEGSWLTVV.

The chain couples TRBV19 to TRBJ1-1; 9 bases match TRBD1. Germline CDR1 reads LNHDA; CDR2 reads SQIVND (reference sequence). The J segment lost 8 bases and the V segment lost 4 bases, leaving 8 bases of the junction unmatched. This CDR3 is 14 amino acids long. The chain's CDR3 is CASSTPNRGPEAFF. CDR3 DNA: TGTGCCAGTAGTACCCCCAACAGGGGGCCCGAAGCTTTCTTT.